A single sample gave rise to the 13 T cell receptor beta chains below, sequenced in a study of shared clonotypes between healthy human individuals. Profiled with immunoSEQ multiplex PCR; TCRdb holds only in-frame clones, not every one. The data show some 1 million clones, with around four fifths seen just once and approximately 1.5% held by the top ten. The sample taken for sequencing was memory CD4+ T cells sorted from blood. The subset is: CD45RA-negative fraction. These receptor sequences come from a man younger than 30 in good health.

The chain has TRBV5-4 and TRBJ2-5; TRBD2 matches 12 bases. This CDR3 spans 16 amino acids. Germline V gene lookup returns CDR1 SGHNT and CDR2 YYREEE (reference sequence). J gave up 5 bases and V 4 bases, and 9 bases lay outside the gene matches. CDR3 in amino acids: CASSLGLAGLGETQYF. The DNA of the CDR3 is TGTGCCAGCAGCCTCGGACTAGCGGGATTGGGCGAGACCCAGTACTTC.

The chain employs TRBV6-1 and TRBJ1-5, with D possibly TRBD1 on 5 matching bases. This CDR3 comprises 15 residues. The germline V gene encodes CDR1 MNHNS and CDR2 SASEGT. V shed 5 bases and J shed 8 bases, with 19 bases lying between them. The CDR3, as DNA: TGTGCCAGCAGTCCTCCTCTTTGGGGGGTTGAGCCCCAGCATTTT. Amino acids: CASSPPLWGVEPQHF.

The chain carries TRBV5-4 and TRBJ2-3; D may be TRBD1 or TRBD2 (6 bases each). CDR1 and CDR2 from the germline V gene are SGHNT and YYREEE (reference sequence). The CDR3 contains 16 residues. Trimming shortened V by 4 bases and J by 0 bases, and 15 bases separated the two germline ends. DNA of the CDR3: TGTGCCAGCAGCCCTGGGGGCGGGACTAGCACAGATACGCAGTATTTT. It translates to CASSPGGGTSTDTQYF.

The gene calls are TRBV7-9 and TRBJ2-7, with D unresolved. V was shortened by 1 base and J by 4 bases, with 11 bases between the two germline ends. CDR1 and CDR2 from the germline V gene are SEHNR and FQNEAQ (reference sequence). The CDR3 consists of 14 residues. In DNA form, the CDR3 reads TGTGCCAGCAGCTTAGAAGGGTCGCAATACGAGCAGTACTTC. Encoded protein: CASSLEGSQYEQYF.

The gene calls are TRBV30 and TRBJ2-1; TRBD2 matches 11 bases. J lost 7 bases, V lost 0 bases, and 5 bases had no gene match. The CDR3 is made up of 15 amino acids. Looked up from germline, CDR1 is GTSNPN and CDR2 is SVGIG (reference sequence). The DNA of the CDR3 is TGTGCCTGGAGTGTAGGCACTAGCGGGGGTAATGAGCAGTTCTTC. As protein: CAWSVGTSGGNEQFF.

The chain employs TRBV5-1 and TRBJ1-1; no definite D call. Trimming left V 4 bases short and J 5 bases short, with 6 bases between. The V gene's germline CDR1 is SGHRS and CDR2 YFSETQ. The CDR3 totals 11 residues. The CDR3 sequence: CASSDRTEAFF. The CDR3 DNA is TGCGCCAGCAGCGATCGTACTGAAGCTTTCTTT.

CDR3 in amino acids: CASSFLPPGLFYEQYF. CDR3 coding DNA: TGTGCCAGCAGTTTTCTGCCCCCAGGGCTATTCTACGAGCAGTACTTC. The chain combines TRBV27 with TRBJ2-7, with D perhaps matching TRBD1 (5 bases). The CDR3 loop spans 16 amino acids. V gave up 3 bases and J gave up 3 bases, with 18 bases separating them. Per germline, CDR1 MNHEY and CDR2 SMNVEV (reference sequence).

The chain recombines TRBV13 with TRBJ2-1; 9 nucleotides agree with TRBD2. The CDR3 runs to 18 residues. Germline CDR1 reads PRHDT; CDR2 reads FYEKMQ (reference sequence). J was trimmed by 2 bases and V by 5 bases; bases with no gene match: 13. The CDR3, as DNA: TGTGCCAGCAGCCCCCGGATAGGGCTAGCGGGGACCTACAATGAGCAGTTCTTC. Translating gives CASSPRIGLAGTYNEQFF. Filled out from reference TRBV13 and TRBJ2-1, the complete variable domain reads AAGVIQSPRHLIKEKRETATLKCYPIPRHDTVYWYQQGPGQDPQFLISFYEKMQSDKGSIPDRFSAQQFSDYHSELNMSSLELGDSALYFCASSPRIGLAGTYNEQFFGPGTRLTVL.

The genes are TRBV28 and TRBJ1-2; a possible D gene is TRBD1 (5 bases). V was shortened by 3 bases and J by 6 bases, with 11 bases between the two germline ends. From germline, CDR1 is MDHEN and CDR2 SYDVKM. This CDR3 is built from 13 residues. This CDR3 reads CASSFAGENGYTF. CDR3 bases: TGTGCCAGCAGTTTCGCGGGGGAGAATGGCTACACCTTC.

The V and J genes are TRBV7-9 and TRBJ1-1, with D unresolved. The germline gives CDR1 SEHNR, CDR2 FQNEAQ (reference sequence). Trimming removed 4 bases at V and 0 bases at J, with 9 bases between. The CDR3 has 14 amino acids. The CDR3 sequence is CASSSDTMNTEAFF. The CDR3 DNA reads TGTGCCAGCAGCTCCGACACCATGAACACTGAAGCTTTCTTT. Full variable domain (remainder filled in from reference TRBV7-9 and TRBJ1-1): DTGVSQNPRHKITKRGQNVTFRCDPISEHNRLYWYRQTLGQGPEFLTYFQNEAQLEKSRLLSDRFSAERPKGSFSTLEIQRTEQGDSAMYLCASSSDTMNTEAFFGQGTRLTVV.

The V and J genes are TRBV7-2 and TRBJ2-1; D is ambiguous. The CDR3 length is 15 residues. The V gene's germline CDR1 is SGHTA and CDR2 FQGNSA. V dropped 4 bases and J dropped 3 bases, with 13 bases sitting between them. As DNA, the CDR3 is TGTGCCAGCAGCTCAGGTCGATTAGGCTACAATGAGCAGTTCTTC. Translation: CASSSGRLGYNEQFF.

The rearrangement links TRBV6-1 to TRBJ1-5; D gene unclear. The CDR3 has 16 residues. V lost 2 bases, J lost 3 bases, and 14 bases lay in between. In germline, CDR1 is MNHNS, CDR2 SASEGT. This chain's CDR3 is CASSEMTWSFNQPQHF. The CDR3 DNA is TGTGCCAGCAGTGAAATGACGTGGTCTTTCAATCAGCCCCAGCATTTT.

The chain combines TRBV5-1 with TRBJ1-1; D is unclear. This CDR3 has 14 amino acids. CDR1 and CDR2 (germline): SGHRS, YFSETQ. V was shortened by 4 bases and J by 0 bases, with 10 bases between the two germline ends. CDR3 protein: CASSPLGLNTEAFF. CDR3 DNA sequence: TGCGCCAGCAGCCCCCTAGGGTTGAACACTGAAGCTTTCTTT.